The 32 T cell receptor beta chains listed next were all sequenced from one sample in a study of spatial heterogeneity in lung cancer. Whole-study results and caveats: Counts that tracked tumor mutation counts were those of expanded intratumoral alpha and beta TCRs.

Described time point: sample taken at primary tumor resection. For these TCRs, the target antigens are not known. TCRdb used MiXCR to reprocess the 5' RACE reads, holding one entry per CDR3 protein. Here the sample spans about 27,000 distinct CDR3 sequences, less than 9% being singletons. The sequencing here drew on lung tumor tissue, taken at surgery. The receptors derive from a male donor with early-stage non-small cell lung cancer.

This clonotype was seen a handful of times. This chain links TRBV21-1 with TRBJ2-1. TRBV21-1 is designated a pseudogene. This CDR3 region has 8 residues. The CDR3 spells CASSKGFF. CDR3 coding DNA: TGTGCCAGCAGCAAAGGGTTCTTC.

Of note for this clonotype: The junction shows a germline mismatch at one end, possibly a read error. This sequence joins TRBV12-3 or TRBV12-4 and TRBJ2-4; 10 bases line up with TRBD2. The CDR3 has 15 residues. CDR3 coding DNA: TGTGCCAGCGGTTTGAGCGGGGGGGCCGAAAACATTCAGTACTTC. Amino acid sequence: CASGLSGGAENIQYF.

This clonotype appeared many times. The chain couples TRBV7-9 to TRBJ1-5, with TRBD1 matching over 7 bases. There are 15 residues in the CDR3. Trimming cost V 1 base and J 5 bases; bases outside gene matches: 5. In germline, CDR1 is SEHNR, CDR2 FQNEAQ (reference sequence). The chain's CDR3 is CASSLGGDSYQPQHF. CDR3 nucleotides: TGTGCCAGCAGCTTAGGAGGGGACAGCTATCAGCCCCAGCATTTT.

This clonotype was detected ten times or more. The chain recombines TRBV28 with TRBJ1-2; weak D call: TRBD1 (5 bases). With 5 bases removed from V and 4 bases from J, the gap between germline ends came to 11 bases. Germline assignment: CDR1 MDHEN and CDR2 SYDVKM. This CDR3 has 13 amino acids. CDR3 in DNA: TGTGCCAGCAGTCTGACAGAGATCTATGGCTACACCTTC. Translating it yields CASSLTEIYGYTF.

This clonotype was detected only a few times. The V call is TRBV7-2, the J call TRBJ2-7; D is unclear. Germline CDR1 reads SGHTA; CDR2 reads FQGNSA. The V and J ends lost 1 base and 3 bases respectively, with 13 bases between them. The CDR3 spans 15 residues. The CDR3 bases are TGTGCCAGCAGCTTAGACGGAGCAAGACACTACGAGCAGTACTTC. Its protein product is CASSLDGARHYEQYF.

This clonotype was detected many times. The CDR3 protein is CASSPLRGQTGELFF. In nucleotides, the CDR3 is TGTGCCAGCAGTCCGCTCAGGGGACAAACCGGGGAGCTGTTTTTT. V is TRBV27 and J is TRBJ2-2; the D gene is possibly TRBD1 (6 bases). Trimming stripped 5 bases from V and 5 bases from J, with 15 bases between. The CDR3 is 15 residues long. Germline CDR1 and CDR2: MNHEY and SMNVEV (reference sequence).

The CDR3 coding sequence is TGTGCCAGCATCTCCCGAGGGGTGAGAGGAAACACCATATATTTT. Its protein is CASISRGVRGNTIYF. The genes are TRBV6-1 and TRBJ1-3; TRBD1 is a possible D gene (5 bases). The CDR3 consists of 15 residues. V was clipped by 7 bases and J by 4 bases, with 17 bases between them. Germline CDR1 MNHNS, CDR2 SASEGT.

Turning to this clonotype: This may come from a read error, since a much larger clone is one base off. Here the CDR3 DNA reads TGTGCCAGCAGCCCCAGGACTAGCAGGGGTGAGCAGTTCTTC. It translates to CASSPRTSRGEQFF. The V and J genes are TRBV7-2 and TRBJ2-1; 8 nucleotides align to TRBD2. The CDR3 extends over 14 amino acids. Germline lookup yields CDR1 SGHTA and CDR2 FQGNSA. J was trimmed by 9 bases and V by 5 bases; bases with no gene match: 9.

V and J are TRBV5-1 and TRBJ2-6, with 10 bases matching TRBD1. CDR3 length: 17 amino acids. The germline CDR1 and CDR2 sequences are SGHRS and YFSETQ. Losses at the gene ends were 5 bases for V and 0 bases for J; bases not matched to a gene: 5. The CDR3 nucleotides read TGCGCCAGCAGACCCGGGACAGGGGCCTCTGGGGCCAACGTCCTGACTTTC. The encoded protein is CASRPGTGASGANVLTF.

This clonotype was counted between two and nine times. The V call is TRBV18, the J call TRBJ2-7, with D tentatively TRBD1 or TRBD2 (5 bases each). Germline-derived CDR1 and CDR2 are KGHSH and LQKENI. V lost 6 bases and J 2 bases, leaving 8 bases between the germline ends. This CDR3 region has 12 residues. CDR3 coding DNA: TGTGCCAGCTCCGGGACGGCCTACGAGCAGTACTTC. As protein: CASSGTAYEQYF.

The V and J genes are TRBV7-2 and TRBJ1-5; D perhaps matches TRBD1 (6 bases). The germline CDR1 and CDR2 sequences are SGHTA and FQGNSA. This CDR3 has 14 residues. Trimming took off 2 bases at V and 2 bases at J, with 7 bases between the two ends. The CDR3 spells CASSLKGGNQPQHF. For the CDR3, the DNA is TGTGCCAGCAGCTTAAAGGGGGGCAATCAGCCCCAGCATTTT. The complete variable domain, with remaining parts taken from reference TRBV7-2 and TRBJ1-5, reads GAGVSQSPSNKVTEKGKDVELRCDPISGHTALYWYRQSLGQGLEFLIYFQGNSAPDKSGLPSDRFSAERTGGSVSTLTIQRTQQEDSAVYLCASSLKGGNQPQHFGDGTRLSIL.

This clonotype has at least ten counts. The chain recombines TRBV28 with TRBJ1-4; TRBD1 is a possible D gene (5 bases). The ends were cut back, 3 bases at V and 3 bases at J, with 11 bases in the middle. From germline, CDR1 is MDHEN and CDR2 SYDVKM. The CDR3 has 15 residues. The CDR3 reads CASSFAGGANEKLFF. The CDR3 DNA is TGTGCCAGCAGTTTTGCGGGGGGAGCTAATGAAAAACTGTTTTTT.

This clonotype was detected ten times or more. The chain couples TRBV10-3 to TRBJ2-7; 8 bases are shared with TRBD2. The CDR3 spans 15 residues. Germline assignment: CDR1 ENHRY and CDR2 SYGVKD. Losses at the gene ends were 7 bases for V and 2 bases for J; bases not matched to a gene: 10. CDR3 in DNA: TGTGCCATCACGGCCGGGAGGGGGGCTCCCTACGAGCAGTACTTC. It is translated as CAITAGRGAPYEQYF.

This clonotype occurred once. The chain links TRBV10-3 to TRBJ2-3, with TRBD2 matching over 10 bases. Per the germline V gene, CDR1 is ENHRY and CDR2 is SYGVKD. The CDR3 is 15 residues long. J gave up 2 bases and V 7 bases, and 6 bases lay outside the gene matches. CDR3 region: CAITQLAGTTDTQYF. In nucleotides, the CDR3 is TGTGCCATCACCCAACTAGCGGGGACCACAGATACGCAGTATTTT.

There are a few counts of this clonotype. The rearrangement joins TRBV4-3 to TRBJ1-1; D not certain. Trimming removed 1 base from V and 11 bases from J, with 17 bases in between. Germline V CDR1 and CDR2: LGHNA, YSLEER. The CDR3 is made up of 14 amino acids. CDR3: CASSQVTGSGSAFF. The CDR3 nucleotides are TGCGCCAGCAGCCAAGTAACCGGGAGTGGAAGCGCTTTCTTT.

This clonotype was recorded at least ten times. The CDR3 coding sequence is TGTGCCAGCAGCTTTCCAGGGGGACCTCACTCCTACAATGAGCAGTTCTTC. Translating it yields CASSFPGGPHSYNEQFF. The genes are TRBV5-6 and TRBJ2-1, with 7 positions matching TRBD1. The CDR3 extends over 17 amino acids. Trimming at V came to 2 bases and at J to 0 bases, leaving 8 bases not matched to a gene. The V gene's germline CDR1 is SGHDT and CDR2 YYEEEE. Drawing the rest from reference TRBV5-6 and TRBJ2-1, the complete variable domain is DAGVTQSPTHLIKTRGQQVTLRCSPKSGHDTVSWYQQALGQGPQFIFQYYEEEERQRGNFPDRFSGHQFPNYSSELNVNALLLGDSALYLCASSFPGGPHSYNEQFFGPGTRLTVL.

The chain employs TRBV6-1 and TRBJ1-5; 12 positions match TRBD1. V was clipped by 6 bases and J by 1 base; unmatched bases: 10. The CDR3 extends over 18 amino acids. In germline, CDR1 is MNHNS, CDR2 SASEGT. The DNA of the CDR3 is TGTGCCAGCAGATACCGGGACAGGGGGCGAGAAAGCAATCAGCCCCAGCATTTT. Residues: CASRYRDRGRESNQPQHF.

Ten or more counts support this clonotype. The chain links TRBV28 to TRBJ2-2; the D gene could be TRBD1 or TRBD2 (5 bases each). The CDR3 loop spans 16 amino acids. The ends were cut back, 6 bases at V and 2 bases at J, with 16 bases in the middle. Germline V gene lookup returns CDR1 MDHEN and CDR2 SYDVKM. The CDR3 loop reads CASSPARDGNTGELFF. CDR3 DNA: TGTGCCAGCAGCCCCGCCCGGGACGGTAACACCGGGGAGCTGTTTTTT. The variable domain in full, with the rest retrieved from reference TRBV28 and TRBJ2-2, is DVKVTQSSRYLVKRTGEKVFLECVQDMDHENMFWYRQDPGLGLRLIYFSYDVKMKEKGDIPEGYSVSREKKERFSLILESASTNQTSMYLCASSPARDGNTGELFFGEGSRLTVL.

This clonotype was detected many times. The chain couples TRBV20-1 to TRBJ1-6; D is uncertain. The CDR3 has 14 amino acids. Germline loops: CDR1 DFQATT, CDR2 SNEGSKA (reference sequence). V lost 0 bases and J 6 bases, leaving 9 bases between the germline ends. The CDR3 bases are TGCAGTGCTAGAGATGCAGAGACTAATTCACCCCTCCACTTT. Residues: CSARDAETNSPLHF.

The V call is TRBV6-5, the J call TRBJ2-7; TRBD2 matches 10 bases. Germline values: CDR1 MNHEY, CDR2 SVGAGI. V dropped 6 bases and J dropped 6; count of bases not matched to a gene: 5. The CDR3 covers 13 residues. The CDR3 is CASRSGLASEQYF. The CDR3 DNA is TGTGCCAGCAGATCGGGACTAGCGTCCGAGCAGTACTTC.

This clonotype appeared many times. The chain links TRBV4-2 to TRBJ1-6; D perhaps matches TRBD1 (5 bases). Germline V CDR1 and CDR2: LGHNA, YNFKEQ. The CDR3 loop spans 14 amino acids. Between the trimmed V and J ends, which lost 6 bases and 5 bases, there was a span of 11 bases. This CDR3 is CASRRDANNSPLHF. In nucleotides, the CDR3 is TGTGCCAGCAGACGGGACGCCAATAATTCACCCCTCCACTTT.

This clonotype was detected a few times. The chain joins TRBV9 to TRBJ1-1, with D uncertain. Per the germline V gene, CDR1 is SGDLS and CDR2 is YYNGEE. The CDR3 extends over 13 amino acids. V shed 0 bases and J shed 4 bases, with 7 bases lying between them. CDR3 nucleotide sequence: TGTGCCAGCAGCGTAGTAATGGGCACTGAAGCTTTCTTT. It encodes CASSVVMGTEAFF.

The V and J genes are TRBV6-1 and TRBJ1-2; D unresolved. From germline, CDR1 is MNHNS and CDR2 SASEGT. V was pared by 0 bases and J by 9 bases, with 11 bases between. The CDR3 contains 13 residues. CDR3 loop: CASSEAAAKSYTF. In nucleotides, the CDR3 is TGTGCCAGCAGTGAAGCGGCCGCCAAGAGCTACACCTTC.

The chain links TRBV5-1 to TRBJ2-7; tentatively, D is TRBD2 (5 bases). V gave up 4 bases and J gave up 4 bases, with 12 bases separating them. Germline V gene lookup returns CDR1 SGHRS and CDR2 YFSETQ. The CDR3 is 13 residues long. The CDR3 coding sequence is TGCGCCAGCAGCCTGGGCCGGGAATACGAGCAGTACTTC. Protein: CASSLGREYEQYF.

The table lists this clonotype with many counts. The CDR3 DNA reads as TGTGCCAGCAGCCTGCGAGACAGCACCAATCAGCCCCAGCATTTT. This translates into CASSLRDSTNQPQHF. This chain connects TRBV7-2 to TRBJ1-5; the D gene is possibly TRBD1 (5 bases). CDR1 is SGHTA, CDR2 FQGNSA, per germline. The CDR3 covers 15 residues. Trimming took 5 bases from V and 3 from J, leaving 14 bases between them.

At least ten counts were recorded for this clonotype. The gene calls are TRBV7-2 and TRBJ2-5; TRBD1 agrees at 9 bases. This CDR3 is built from 16 residues. In germline, CDR1 is SGHTA, CDR2 FQGNSA. Germline trimming cut 5 bases from V and 3 bases from J; bases unmatched to any gene: 10. This CDR3 is CASSPRTGVGEETQYF. The CDR3 DNA is TGTGCCAGCAGCCCTCGGACAGGGGTGGGGGAAGAGACCCAGTACTTC.

This clonotype was counted many times. V is TRBV29-1 and J is TRBJ2-1; D not certain. This CDR3 comprises 14 residues. Germline CDR1 and CDR2: SQVTM and ANQGSEA. V dropped 6 bases and J dropped 0 bases, with 12 bases sitting between them. As DNA, the CDR3 is TGCAGCGTGAACAGCCGGAGCTCCTACAATGAGCAGTTCTTC. Its translation: CSVNSRSSYNEQFF.

This chain uses TRBV7-9 with TRBJ1-2, with D tentatively TRBD1 (5 bases). Trimming removed 11 bases from V and 4 bases from J, with 17 bases in between. The CDR3 covers 13 residues. Germline V gene sequence: CDR1 SEHNR, CDR2 FQNEAQ (reference sequence). CDR3 residues: CAVTRQNFYGYTF. In nucleotides, the CDR3 is TGTGCCGTGACCCGACAGAACTTCTATGGCTACACCTTC.

The table lists this clonotype with a few counts. The J gene is TRBJ2-4, the V gene TRBV29-1, with D possibly called TRBD1 or TRBD2 (5 bases each). The V end lost 4 bases, the J end lost 6 bases, and 13 bases lay between the germline ends. CDR1 and CDR2 from the germline V gene are SQVTM and ANQGSEA. The CDR3 runs to 13 residues. The CDR3 DNA sequence: TGCAGCGTTGTGAGGGCCACAGGAAACATTCAGTACTTC. Its protein is CSVVRATGNIQYF.

This clonotype is medium-sized within its sample. The chain joins TRBV27 to TRBJ2-1; D is perhaps TRBD2 (6 bases). Trimming stripped 8 bases from V and 6 bases from J, with 17 bases between. The germline gives CDR1 MNHEY, CDR2 SMNVEV (reference sequence). The CDR3 has 14 amino acids. The CDR3 loop reads CASAKGLTGNEQFF. The CDR3 nucleotides are TGTGCCAGCGCCAAGGGACTTACTGGCAATGAGCAGTTCTTC.

In regard to this clonotype: Being one base from a much bigger clone, this may be a read error. Written as DNA, the CDR3 is TGCGCCAGCAGCTTGGAGGGCAATCAGCCCCATCATTTT. This translates into CASSLEGNQPHHF. The rearrangement links TRBV5-1 to TRBJ1-5; no definite D call. Per the germline V gene, CDR1 is SGHRS and CDR2 is YFSETQ. This CDR3 has 13 residues.

In its sample, this clonotype was seen many times. The chain uses TRBV28 and TRBJ2-7; D unresolved. The germline V and J ends were trimmed by 8 bases and 7 bases, with 15 bases remaining between them. CDR3 size: 12 residues. Germline V gene sequence: CDR1 MDHEN, CDR2 SYDVKM. CDR3 coding DNA: TGTGCCAGCGGTATTGCACAAGAAGAGCAGTACTTC. This sequence encodes CASGIAQEEQYF. The full variable domain, with the rest looked up from reference TRBV28 and TRBJ2-7, is DVKVTQSSRYLVKRTGEKVFLECVQDMDHENMFWYRQDPGLGLRLIYFSYDVKMKEKGDIPEGYSVSREKKERFSLILESASTNQTSMYLCASGIAQEEQYFGPGTRLTVT.